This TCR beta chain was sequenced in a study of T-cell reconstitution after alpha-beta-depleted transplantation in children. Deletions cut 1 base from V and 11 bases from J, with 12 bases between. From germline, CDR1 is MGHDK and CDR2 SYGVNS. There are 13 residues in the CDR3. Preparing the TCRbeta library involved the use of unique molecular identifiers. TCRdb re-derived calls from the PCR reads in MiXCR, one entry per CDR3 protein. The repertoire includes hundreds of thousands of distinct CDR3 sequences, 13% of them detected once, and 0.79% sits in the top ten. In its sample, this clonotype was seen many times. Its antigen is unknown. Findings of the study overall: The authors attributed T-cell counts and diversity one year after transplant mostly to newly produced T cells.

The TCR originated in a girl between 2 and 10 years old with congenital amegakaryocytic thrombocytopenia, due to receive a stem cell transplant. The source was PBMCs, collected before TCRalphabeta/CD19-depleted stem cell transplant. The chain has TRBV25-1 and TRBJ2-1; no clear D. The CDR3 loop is CASSEWGSFKQFF. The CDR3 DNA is TGTGCCAGCAGTGAATGGGGATCGTTCAAGCAGTTCTTC.